Shown below are 15 T cell receptor beta chains from a single sample sequenced in a study of robustness of blood B and T cell sequencing. The cDNA carried a universal priming site added by a 5' template-switch oligo. The template-switch oligo carried a 12-nucleotide random UMI tagging each cDNA molecule. Each CDR3 protein is one row after TCRdb ran MiXCR on the PCR reads. Among around 910 distinct CDR3 sequences listed, roughly 80% were seen once. The template for TCR beta quantification was mRNA, not genomic DNA. The sequencing input was peripheral blood. The receptors originated from a human donor in good health.

The V and J genes are TRBV12-3 or TRBV12-4 and TRBJ1-6; TRBD1 matches 9 bases. V trimming: 5 bases; J trimming: 7 bases; junction bases outside the gene matches: 3. The CDR3 length is 14 residues. CDR3 in amino acids: CASSGDRVNSPLHF. CDR3 in DNA: TGTGCCAGCAGTGGGGACAGGGTAAATTCACCCCTCCACTTT.

The chain uses TRBV6-5 and TRBJ2-2; TRBD1 agrees at 7 bases. The V segment lost 0 bases and the J segment 6 bases; nucleotides outside the gene matches: 7. The CDR3 totals 16 residues. The germline V gene has CDR1 MNHEY and CDR2 SVGAGI. DNA of the CDR3: TGTGCCAGCAGTTACTCGTCCAGGGGGAGATCCGGGGAGCTGTTTTTT. The encoded protein is CASSYSSRGRSGELFF.

Only a few counts were recorded for this clonotype. V and J are TRBV11-3 and TRBJ1-1, with D hard to call. Germline V gene lookup returns CDR1 SGHNT and CDR2 YENEEA. The CDR3 has 13 residues. With 5 bases removed from V and 4 bases from J, the gap between germline ends came to 11 bases. The CDR3 region is CASSEVAGTEAFF. The CDR3 bases are TGTGCCAGCAGCGAGGTGGCGGGCACTGAAGCTTTCTTT.

The rearrangement links TRBV5-5 to TRBJ2-3; no definite D call. Trimming took 3 bases from V and 3 from J, leaving 23 bases between them. This CDR3 has 18 residues. Germline CDR1 is SGHKS and CDR2 is YYEKEE (reference sequence). The CDR3 DNA is TGTGCCAGCAGCTCACAAACCCCCGCTCCGGGTTGGACAGATACGCAGTATTTT. It yields the protein CASSSQTPAPGWTDTQYF.

This clonotype was seen a single time. This rearrangement joins TRBV14 to TRBJ1-2, with TRBD1 matching over 9 bases. J lost 0 bases, V lost 4 bases, and 6 bases had no gene match. The CDR3 sequence is 16 residues long. The germline CDR1 and CDR2 sequences are SGHDN and FVKESK. CDR3: CASSLTQGAPNYGYTF. For the CDR3, the DNA is TGTGCCAGCAGCCTAACACAGGGGGCTCCTAACTATGGCTACACCTTC. Full variable domain (missing parts from reference TRBV14 and TRBJ1-2): EAGVTQFPSHSVIEKGQTVTLRCDPISGHDNLYWYRRVMGKEIKFLLHFVKESKQDESGMPNNRFLAERTGGTYSTLKVQPAELEDSGVYFCASSLTQGAPNYGYTFGSGTRLTVV.

The CDR3 nucleotides are TGTGGGGCTGGCGGGGGCAAGCAGTACAATGAGCAGTTCTTC. This encodes CGAGGGKQYNEQFF. The rearrangement uses TRBV7-9 and TRBJ2-1; TRBD2 might be the D (7 bases). CDR3 size: 14 residues. Germline values: CDR1 SEHNR, CDR2 FQNEAQ (reference sequence).

This sequence joins TRBV5-5 and TRBJ2-7; 7 bases are shared with TRBD1. Trimming at V came to 1 base and at J to 5 bases, leaving 6 bases not matched to a gene. The V gene's germline CDR1 is SGHKS and CDR2 YYEKEE (reference sequence). This CDR3 is built from 14 residues. As DNA, the CDR3 is TGTGCCAGCAGCTTGCGGGTACAGGGGAACGAGCAGTACTTC. Translating it yields CASSLRVQGNEQYF. The variable domain in full, with the rest retrieved from reference TRBV5-5 and TRBJ2-7, is DAGVTQSPTHLIKTRGQQVTLRCSPISGHKSVSWYQQVLGQGPQFIFQYYEKEERGRGNFPDRFSARQFPNYSSELNVNALLLGDSALYLCASSLRVQGNEQYFGPGTRLTVT.

This clonotype came up a few times. The chain combines TRBV2 with TRBJ2-3; D gene unclear. V shed 7 bases and J shed 1 base, with 9 bases lying between them. The CDR3 runs to 13 residues. Looked up from germline, CDR1 is SNHLY and CDR2 is FYNNEI. The CDR3 DNA is TGTGCCAGCAAACTGGCTCGCACAGATACGCAGTATTTT. This encodes CASKLARTDTQYF.

This clonotype was recorded only once. The genes are TRBV20-1 and TRBJ2-3; TRBD2 aligns across 9 bases. After removal of 2 bases from V and 4 bases from J, the junction contained 13 bases not matched to a gene. Per germline, CDR1 DFQATT and CDR2 SNEGSKA (reference sequence). This CDR3 contains 17 residues. CDR3 coding DNA: TGCAGTGCTAGAACAGCCGGAACTGCGGGGGGGGCAGATACGCAGTATTTT. Protein sequence: CSARTAGTAGGADTQYF.

This sequence joins TRBV10-3 and TRBJ2-1, with a tentative D call TRBD1 (5 bases). Germline CDR1 ENHRY, CDR2 SYGVKD. Trimming took 6 bases from V and 0 from J, leaving 18 bases between them. The CDR3 runs to 17 residues. In DNA form, the CDR3 reads TGTGCCATCAGCGAGCCCCACAGCCAGGGCTCCTACAATGAGCAGTTCTTC. Its translation is CAISEPHSQGSYNEQFF.

This sequence joins TRBV7-8 and TRBJ2-1; TRBD2 might be the D (6 bases). V gave up 7 bases and J gave up 4 bases, with 11 bases separating them. CDR1 is SGHVS, CDR2 FQNEAQ, per germline. This CDR3 has 13 residues. CDR3 protein: CASTPAGYNEQFF. CDR3 DNA: TGTGCCAGCACCCCTGCGGGGTACAATGAGCAGTTCTTC. Drawing the rest from reference TRBV7-8 and TRBJ2-1, the complete variable domain is GAGVSQSPRYKVAKRGQDVALRCDPISGHVSLFWYQQALGQGPEFLTYFQNEAQLDKSGLPSDRFFAERPEGSVSTLKIQRTQQEDSAVYLCASTPAGYNEQFFGPGTRLTVL.

The J gene is TRBJ2-1, the V gene TRBV6-4, with unresolved D. CDR3 length equals 16 residues. CDR1 is MRHNA, CDR2 SNTAGT, per germline. V lost 0 bases, J lost 0 bases, and 9 bases lay in between. The CDR3 DNA reads TGTGCCAGCAGTGACTCGCATACGCGCTCCTACAATGAGCAGTTCTTC. It encodes CASSDSHTRSYNEQFF.

The rearrangement joins TRBV29-1 to TRBJ1-2; a weak D match, TRBD1 (5 bases). This CDR3 contains 15 residues. Germline V gene data show CDR1 as SQVTM and CDR2 as ANQGSEA. V was clipped by 4 bases and J by 6 bases, with 21 bases between them. The CDR3 sequence is CSVGTMTAWRDGYTF. The CDR3 DNA reads as TGCAGCGTTGGAACCATGACAGCCTGGAGGGATGGCTACACCTTC.

A single count supports this clonotype. The rearrangement joins TRBV5-6 to TRBJ2-7; perhaps TRBD2 as D (6 bases). CDR1 and CDR2 (germline): SGHDT, YYEEEE. CDR3 length equals 15 residues. V lost 4 bases and J lost 5, with 19 bases in between. The CDR3 nucleotides are TGTGCCAGCAGCCTTTACGGAGGGAATAAGGACGAGCAGTACTTC. It codes for CASSLYGGNKDEQYF.

The chain carries TRBV2 and TRBJ2-5; D is undetermined. Trimming stripped 2 bases from V and 5 bases from J, with 3 bases between. CDR1 and CDR2 (germline): SNHLY, FYNNEI. The CDR3 has 11 amino acids. The CDR3 loop is CASSEMETQYF. CDR3 DNA sequence: TGTGCCAGCAGTGAAATGGAGACCCAGTACTTC.